The 24 T cell receptor beta chains given below trace back to one sample, sequenced in a study of graft-versus-host responses after intestinal transplantation. Method: immunoSEQ multiplex PCR; TCRdb's copy keeps in-frame clones and lacks some. Here the sample spans about 39,000 clones, roughly 95% being singletons. Their recognized antigens are unknown. Sample: unstimulated CD8+ T cells sorted from spleen or lymph node cells, taken before transplant. These receptors were obtained from a human donor who was the organ donor for an intestinal transplant.

The V call is TRBV30, the J call TRBJ1-2; tentative D call: TRBD1 (5 bases). The germline V gene encodes CDR1 GTSNPN and CDR2 SVGIG (reference sequence). The CDR3 runs 13 residues. Between the trimmed V and J ends, which lost 3 bases and 6 bases, there was a span of 14 bases. CDR3 amino acids: CAWRGEGGDGYTF. The CDR3 DNA is TGTGCCTGGAGGGGGGAGGGTGGGGATGGCTACACCTTC.

V and J are TRBV27 and TRBJ1-4; the D is unclear. V was shortened by 0 bases and J by 3 bases, with 2 bases between the two germline ends. The CDR3 has 13 residues. In germline, CDR1 is MNHEY, CDR2 SMNVEV (reference sequence). CDR3 nucleotides: TGTGCCAGCAGTTTATCGGCTAATGAAAAACTGTTTTTT. Its protein product is CASSLSANEKLFF.

The genes are TRBV5-7 and TRBJ1-2, with 8 bases lining up with TRBD1. TRBV5-7 counts as an open reading frame of uncertain function. The CDR3 loop spans 14 amino acids. J lost 6 bases, V lost 1 base, and 5 bases had no gene match. DNA of the CDR3: TGTGCCAGCAGCTTGTACACAGGGGGGGATGGCTACACCTTC. Protein product: CASSLYTGGDGYTF.

CDR3 residues: CASSFSGGTDTQYF. The CDR3 nucleotides read TGTGCCAGCAGCTTTAGCGGGGGCACAGATACGCAGTATTTT. The chain uses TRBV7-3 and TRBJ2-3; 8 nucleotides align to TRBD2. Trimming at V came to 3 bases and at J to 1 base, leaving 0 bases not matched to a gene. Germline values: CDR1 SGHTA, CDR2 FQGTGA. This CDR3 has 14 amino acids.

The chain carries TRBV7-2 and TRBJ2-7; 15 nucleotides align to TRBD2. V dropped 0 bases and J dropped 6; count of bases not matched to a gene: 12. In germline, CDR1 is SGHTA, CDR2 FQGNSA. This CDR3 contains 19 residues. CDR3: CASSLARGTSGGNIGEQYF. As DNA, the CDR3 is TGTGCCAGCAGCTTAGCGCGTGGGACTAGCGGGGGGAATATTGGCGAGCAGTACTTC. The complete variable domain, with remaining parts taken from reference TRBV7-2 and TRBJ2-7, reads GAGVSQSPSNKVTEKGKDVELRCDPISGHTALYWYRQSLGQGLEFLIYFQGNSAPDKSGLPSDRFSAERTGGSVSTLTIQRTQQEDSAVYLCASSLARGTSGGNIGEQYFGPGTRLTVT.

The chain uses TRBV6-6 and TRBJ2-1; 9 nucleotides line up with TRBD2. The CDR3 loop spans 16 amino acids. The trim removed 3 bases at V and 8 bases at J, leaving 11 bases unmatched. From germline, CDR1 is MNHNY and CDR2 SVGAGI (reference sequence). The CDR3 DNA reads TGTGCCAGCAGTTATGGGGGGAGCGGGGGGCCCTATGAGCAGTTCTTC. This codes for CASSYGGSGGPYEQFF.

This clone has just a few counts. The CDR3 DNA is TGTGCCAGTAGTATTTGGGGAGCCGGGGAGCTGTTTTTT. It yields the protein CASSIWGAGELFF. This chain uses TRBV19 with TRBJ2-2, with D maybe TRBD2 (5 bases). This CDR3 is 13 amino acids long. Germline CDR1 is LNHDA and CDR2 is SQIVND (reference sequence). V lost 3 bases to trimming and J lost 6 bases, with 8 bases between them.

V gene TRBV11-2 combines with J gene TRBJ1-2; a weak D match, TRBD1 (5 bases). Trimming shortened V by 1 base and J by 8 bases, and 11 bases separated the two germline ends. The CDR3 contains 13 residues. Germline V CDR1 and CDR2: SGHAT, FQNNGV. CDR3 loop: CASSLGPGLGYTF. CDR3 nucleotide sequence: TGTGCCAGCAGCTTAGGTCCGGGGCTGGGCTACACCTTC.

In its sample, this clone was seen once. The chain combines TRBV6-1 with TRBJ2-2; 8 bases agree with TRBD2. CDR3 size: 13 residues. With V trimmed by 7 bases and J by 6 bases, 4 bases remained unmatched. Germline CDR1 reads MNHNS; CDR2 reads SASEGT. In nucleotides, the CDR3 is TGTGCCAGCAATACGGGGGGGCCCGGGGAGCTGTTTTTT. Residues: CASNTGGPGELFF.

This chain uses TRBV30 with TRBJ2-7; 7 bases match TRBD2. Germline assignment: CDR1 GTSNPN and CDR2 SVGIG (reference sequence). CDR3 length: 14 residues. The trim removed 2 bases at V and 1 base at J, leaving 5 bases unmatched. This CDR3 is CAWSTGGSSYEQYF. The CDR3 coding sequence is TGTGCCTGGAGTACGGGGGGTAGTTCCTACGAGCAGTACTTC.

The chain recombines TRBV6-6 with TRBJ1-5; possibly TRBD1 for D (6 bases). This CDR3 is 14 amino acids long. V lost 5 bases and J lost 1, with 9 bases in between. CDR1 is MNHNY and CDR2 is SVGAGI in the germline V gene (reference sequence). The CDR3 bases are TGTGCCAGCAGTCTTCAGGGGAGCAATCAGCCCCAGCATTTT. It yields the protein CASSLQGSNQPQHF.

This clone was counted between two and nine times. V and J are TRBV7-9 and TRBJ1-1; no reliable D call. CDR1 is SEHNR and CDR2 is FQNEAQ in the germline V gene (reference sequence). The CDR3 is 12 amino acids. The germline V and J ends were trimmed by 1 base and 8 bases, with 8 bases remaining between them. CDR3 in DNA: TGTGCCAGCAGCTTAGGGGAACGGGAAGCTTTCTTT. This sequence encodes CASSLGEREAFF.

J is TRBJ2-5 and V is TRBV11-2; D call uncertain. V was clipped by 1 base and J by 1 base, with 7 bases between them. CDR3 length: 14 residues. Germline lookup yields CDR1 SGHAT and CDR2 FQNNGV. DNA of the CDR3: TGTGCCAGCAGCTTAGGACGGTTCCAAGAGACCCAGTACTTC. Its translation is CASSLGRFQETQYF. Complete variable domain (other parts from reference TRBV11-2 and TRBJ2-5): EAGVAQSPRYKIIEKRQSVAFWCNPISGHATLYWYQQILGQGPKLLIQFQNNGVVDDSQLPKDRFSAERLKGVDSTLKIQPAKLEDSAVYLCASSLGRFQETQYFGPGTRLLVL.

The chain couples TRBV30 to TRBJ2-2, with 11 bases aligning to TRBD2. The CDR3 runs to 16 residues. Trimming took 7 bases from V and 1 from J; bases not matched to a gene: 8. Germline lookup yields CDR1 GTSNPN and CDR2 SVGIG (reference sequence). DNA for the CDR3: TGTGCCTCGAACAGGCTAGCGGGGGGGAACACCGGGGAGCTGTTTTTT. Protein sequence: CASNRLAGGNTGELFF.

V usage is TRBV7-9 and J usage is TRBJ2-1; D is uncertain. The CDR3 has 11 residues. V was trimmed by 2 bases and J by 8 bases, leaving 4 bases between them. Germline loops: CDR1 SEHNR, CDR2 FQNEAQ (reference sequence). The CDR3 loop reads CASSLTHEQFF. CDR3 bases: TGTGCCAGCAGCTTAACCCATGAGCAGTTCTTC.

The rearrangement uses TRBV4-3 and TRBJ2-4; D is unresolved. Per germline, CDR1 LGHNA and CDR2 YSLEER. V was cut by 0 bases and J by 4 bases, with 10 bases left in between. The CDR3 has 15 residues. The CDR3 DNA reads TGCGCCAGCAGCCAAGACAGACGGGCAAAAAACATTCAGTACTTC. Translating it yields CASSQDRRAKNIQYF.

This rearrangement joins TRBV7-6 to TRBJ1-1, with no clear D. Germline assignment: CDR1 SGHVS and CDR2 FNYEAQ. The CDR3 is 16 residues long. The germline V and J ends were trimmed by 1 base and 1 base, with 13 bases remaining between them. CDR3 region: CASSLDPGQSNTEAFF. The CDR3 DNA reads as TGTGCCAGCAGCTTAGACCCGGGTCAGTCGAACACTGAAGCTTTCTTT. The full variable domain, with the rest looked up from reference TRBV7-6 and TRBJ1-1, is GAGVSQSPRYKVTKRGQDVALRCDPISGHVSLYWYRQALGQGPEFLTYFNYEAQQDKSGLPNDRFSAERPEGSISTLTIQRTEQRDSAMYRCASSLDPGQSNTEAFFGQGTRLTVV.

This clone was seen once. V usage is TRBV11-2 and J usage is TRBJ2-7, with TRBD2 identical over 7 bases. With 5 bases clipped from V and 4 bases from J, the junction kept 8 bases outside the gene matches. Germline V gene data show CDR1 as SGHAT and CDR2 as FQNNGV. The CDR3 contains 14 residues. The CDR3 DNA is TGTGCCAGCAGCCCTGGACTAGATAAGTACGAGCAGTACTTC. Its protein product is CASSPGLDKYEQYF.

A single count supports this clone. DNA of the CDR3: TGTGCCAGCAGCTTAACCTTAGGGACAGGACAAGAGACCCAGTACTTC. This encodes CASSLTLGTGQETQYF. V and J are TRBV7-9 and TRBJ2-5; 8 nucleotides match TRBD1. The CDR3 length is 16 residues. After removal of 2 bases from V and 2 bases from J, the junction contained 7 bases not matched to a gene. The V gene's germline CDR1 is SEHNR and CDR2 FQNEAQ (reference sequence).

The rearrangement uses TRBV5-8 and TRBJ2-1; 11 bases match TRBD2. V was pared by 2 bases and J by 7 bases, with 5 bases of the junction left unmatched. This CDR3 has 15 amino acids. Germline V gene sequence: CDR1 SGHTS, CDR2 YDEGEE. The CDR3 region is CASSFLAGGLNEQFF. CDR3 nucleotide sequence: TGTGCCAGCAGCTTCCTAGCGGGGGGTCTGAATGAGCAGTTCTTC.

This chain connects TRBV9 to TRBJ2-7, with D perhaps being TRBD1 or TRBD2 (5 bases each). The CDR3 consists of 13 residues. Germline V gene sequence: CDR1 SGDLS, CDR2 YYNGEE. V shed 3 bases and J shed 4 bases, with 11 bases lying between them. The CDR3 nucleotides are TGTGCCAGCAGCGAAGGGACCGCTTACGAGCAGTACTTC. Translated: CASSEGTAYEQYF.

The chain is built from TRBV4-3 and TRBJ1-5, with 9 bases that match TRBD1. There are 15 residues in the CDR3. Germline CDR1 is LGHNA and CDR2 is YSLEER. The trim removed 4 bases at V and 1 base at J, leaving 2 bases unmatched. CDR3 in DNA: TGCGCCAGCAGCCCTGACAGGGGGAGCAATCAGCCCCAGCATTTT. Translating gives CASSPDRGSNQPQHF.

V gene TRBV30 combines with J gene TRBJ2-5, with 9 bases lining up with TRBD2. The CDR3 has 15 amino acids. CDR1 is GTSNPN and CDR2 is SVGIG in the germline V gene (reference sequence). Trimming removed 0 bases from V and 2 bases from J; junction bases left unmatched: 4. CDR3 nucleotides: TGTGCCTGGAGTGTAACCGGACTAGCGCAAGAGACCCAGTACTTC. Translating gives CAWSVTGLAQETQYF.

The chain carries TRBV29-1 and TRBJ2-5, with D unresolved. V dropped 7 bases and J dropped 9 bases, with 12 bases sitting between them. Germline CDR1 SQVTM, CDR2 ANQGSEA. This CDR3 spans 10 amino acids. This CDR3 reads CSARYEAQYF. DNA of the CDR3: TGCAGCGCCCGGTACGAGGCCCAGTACTTC.